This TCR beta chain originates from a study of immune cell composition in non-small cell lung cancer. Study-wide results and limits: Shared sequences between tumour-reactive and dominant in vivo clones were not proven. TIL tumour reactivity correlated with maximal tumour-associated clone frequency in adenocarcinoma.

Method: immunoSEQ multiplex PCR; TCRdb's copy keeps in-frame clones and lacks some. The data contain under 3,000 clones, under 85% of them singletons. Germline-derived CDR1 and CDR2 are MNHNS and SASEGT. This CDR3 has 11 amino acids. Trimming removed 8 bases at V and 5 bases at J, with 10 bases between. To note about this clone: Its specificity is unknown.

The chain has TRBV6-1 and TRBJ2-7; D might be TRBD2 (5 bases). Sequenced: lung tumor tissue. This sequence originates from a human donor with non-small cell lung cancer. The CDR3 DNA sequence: TGTGCCAGCGGCAGAGGGAACGAGCAGTACTTC. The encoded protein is CASGRGNEQYF.